Listed below are T cell receptor beta chains from one sample, sequenced in a study of blood T cell repertoires in COVID-19. Only in-frame clones appear in the TCRdb table, and some are missing; sequencing was by immunoSEQ multiplex PCR. The sample carries approximately 190,000 clones, approximately 79% recorded once. The sequenced material came from PBMCs or T cells enriched from blood (not recorded which). These receptors all stem from a woman aged 55-70 years with acute COVID-19. CDR3s include the opening cysteine and the closing phenylalanine or tryptophan. Each record gives: clone size, V gene, J gene, D gene, CDR3 protein, CDR3 DNA. D genes are given only for firm matches. Clone size appears in some rows only: once, few, many, or a class for an expanded clone.

size: .
V: TRBV11-2
J: TRBJ1-1
D: .
CDR3: CASSSNDIRMNTEAFF
DNA: TGTGCCAGCAGCTCAAATGACATTCGTATGAACACTGAAGCTTTCTTT

size: few
V: TRBV27
J: TRBJ1-4
D: .
CDR3: CASSEQGVLSEKLFF
DNA: TGTGCCAGCAGCGAACAGGGCGTTCTATCCGAAAAACTGTTTTTT

size: .
V: TRBV5-4
J: TRBJ1-3
D: .
CDR3: CASSLAGRSGNTIYF
DNA: TGTGCCAGCAGCTTGGCAGGGCGTTCTGGAAACACCATATATTTT

size: .
V: TRBV18
J: TRBJ2-3
D: TRBD2
CDR3: CASSPPSGRGDTQYF
DNA: TGTGCCAGCTCACCCCCTAGCGGGAGAGGAGATACGCAGTATTTT

size: .
V: TRBV18
J: TRBJ1-5
D: TRBD1
CDR3: CASSLNGQGAQPQHF
DNA: TGTGCCAGCTCCCTTAACGGACAGGGCGCTCAGCCCCAGCATTTT

size: .
V: TRBV7-2
J: TRBJ2-2
D: .
CDR3: CASSLMRGLKLFF
DNA: TGTGCCAGCAGCTTAATGAGGGGGTTGAAGCTGTTTTTT

size: .
V: TRBV12-3/TRBV12-4
J: TRBJ1-2
D: TRBD1
CDR3: CASSLALGQGDTF
DNA: TGTGCCAGCAGTTTAGCGCTCGGACAGGGTGACACCTTC

size: .
V: TRBV29-1
J: TRBJ1-1
D: TRBD1
CDR3: CSGQGGTEAFF
DNA: TGCAGCGGACAGGGGGGAACTGAAGCTTTCTTT

size: .
V: TRBV10-1
J: TRBJ2-3
D: TRBD2
CDR3: CASSEYNPLLAGGDTQYF
DNA: TGCGCCAGCAGTGAGTACAACCCCCTACTAGCGGGTGGAGATACGCAGTATTTT

size: .
V: TRBV5-1
J: TRBJ2-3
D: TRBD2
CDR3: CASSLTAGGTDTQYF
DNA: TGCGCCAGCAGCTTAACAGCGGGAGGCACAGATACGCAGTATTTT

size: once
V: TRBV11-3
J: TRBJ1-1
D: .
CDR3: CASSLGGGATEAFF
DNA: TGTGCCAGCAGCTTAGGCGGGGGAGCCACTGAAGCTTTCTTT

size: once
V: TRBV28
J: TRBJ1-2
D: .
CDR3: CASTQGPGNYGYTF
DNA: TGTGCCAGCACCCAAGGCCCAGGGAACTATGGCTACACCTTC

size: .
V: TRBV7-8
J: TRBJ1-3
D: .
CDR3: CASSLGSGGNTIYF
DNA: TGTGCCAGCAGCCTCGGGAGTGGGGGAAACACCATATATTTT

size: once
V: TRBV7-2
J: TRBJ2-2
D: TRBD1
CDR3: CASSYPGQDLAGELFF
DNA: TGTGCCAGCAGCTACCCGGGACAGGACTTGGCCGGGGAGCTGTTTTTT

size: .
V: TRBV5-1
J: TRBJ1-3
D: .
CDR3: CASSLAREDTIYF
DNA: TGCGCCAGCAGCTTGGCCAGGGAAGACACCATATATTTT

size: .
V: TRBV4-2
J: TRBJ1-4
D: TRBD1
CDR3: CASSQPGTGDNEKLFF
DNA: TGTGCCAGCAGCCAACCTGGGACAGGGGACAATGAAAAACTGTTTTTT

size: .
V: TRBV28
J: TRBJ2-7
D: .
CDR3: CASNSETGHYEQYF
DNA: TGTGCCAGCAACTCAGAGACAGGACACTACGAGCAGTACTTC

size: .
V: TRBV27
J: TRBJ2-2
D: TRBD2
CDR3: CASSLKSSGWNTGELFF
DNA: TGTGCCAGCAGTTTAAAATCTAGCGGGTGGAACACCGGGGAGCTGTTTTTT

size: .
V: TRBV7-2
J: TRBJ1-4
D: TRBD1
CDR3: CASSGRTGGNEKLFF
DNA: TGTGCCAGCAGCGGACGGACAGGGGGGAACGAAAAACTGTTTTTT

size: .
V: TRBV18
J: TRBJ1-2
D: .
CDR3: CASSPRTENYGYTF
DNA: TGTGCCAGCTCACCACGGACAGAGAACTATGGCTACACCTTC

size: few
V: TRBV19
J: TRBJ1-5
D: .
CDR3: CASSSPQNQPQHF
DNA: TGTGCCAGTAGTTCCCCCCAGAATCAGCCCCAGCATTTT

size: .
V: TRBV10-3
J: TRBJ1-2
D: .
CDR3: CAGDNGYTF
DNA: TGTGCCGGCGACAACGGCTACACCTTC

size: .
V: TRBV28
J: TRBJ2-5
D: TRBD1
CDR3: CASSLYRTGKQETQYF
DNA: TGTGCCAGCAGTTTATACCGGACAGGGAAACAAGAGACCCAGTACTTC

size: .
V: TRBV6-5
J: TRBJ1-3
D: .
CDR3: CASSPGPSGNTIYF
DNA: TGTGCCAGCAGTCCGGGTCCCTCTGGAAACACCATATATTTT

size: .
V: TRBV19
J: TRBJ2-3
D: TRBD2
CDR3: CASSPRGVSGGTDTQYF
DNA: TGTGCCAGTAGTCCGCGAGGAGTGAGCGGGGGGACAGATACGCAGTATTTT

size: .
V: TRBV6-5
J: TRBJ2-7
D: .
CDR3: CASRVVGEQYF
DNA: TGTGCCAGCAGGGTAGTTGGCGAGCAGTACTTC

size: .
V: TRBV7-2
J: TRBJ1-6
D: .
CDR3: CASSLGTDFSPLHF
DNA: TGTGCCAGCAGCTTAGGGACAGACTTTTCACCCCTCCACTTT

size: many
V: TRBV5-6
J: TRBJ1-2
D: .
CDR3: CASSLAGSALFYGYTF
DNA: TGTGCCAGCAGCTTGGCAGGGTCTGCCCTTTTCTATGGCTACACCTTC

size: .
V: TRBV9
J: TRBJ2-3
D: .
CDR3: CASSVQGARADTQYF
DNA: TGTGCCAGCAGCGTACAAGGGGCACGCGCAGATACGCAGTATTTT

size: .
V: TRBV7-6
J: TRBJ2-7
D: TRBD2
CDR3: CASSLVASGMYEQYF
DNA: TGTGCCAGCAGCTTAGTCGCTAGCGGGATGTACGAGCAGTACTTC

size: .
V: TRBV6-5
J: TRBJ2-3
D: .
CDR3: CASSRGEVVDTQYF
DNA: TGTGCCAGCAGCCGCGGGGAGGTAGTAGATACGCAGTATTTT

size: .
V: TRBV27
J: TRBJ2-5
D: TRBD1
CDR3: CASSLSYRGETQYF
DNA: TGTGCCAGCAGTTTATCGTACAGGGGAGAGACCCAGTACTTC

size: .
V: TRBV19
J: TRBJ1-2
D: TRBD1
CDR3: CASTSLGRGVFDGYTF
DNA: TGTGCCAGTACCTCGTTGGGCAGGGGGGTATTTGATGGCTACACCTTC

size: .
V: TRBV19
J: TRBJ1-6
D: TRBD1
CDR3: CASSTIPDRGYNSPLHF
DNA: TGTGCCAGTAGTACGATCCCGGACAGGGGCTATAATTCACCCCTCCACTTT

size: once
V: TRBV28
J: TRBJ2-7
D: .
CDR3: CASTLGGTDEQYF
DNA: TGTGCCAGCACCCTAGGGGGGACAGACGAGCAGTACTTC

size: .
V: TRBV9
J: TRBJ1-6
D: .
CDR3: CASSLDSRDSPLHF
DNA: TGTGCCAGCAGCCTGGACAGCCGAGATTCACCCCTCCACTTT

size: once
V: TRBV5-1
J: TRBJ1-3
D: .
CDR3: CASSLVGAFSGNTIYF
DNA: TGCGCCAGCAGCCTGGTGGGGGCCTTCTCTGGAAACACCATATATTTT

size: .
V: TRBV6-5
J: TRBJ1-1
D: .
CDR3: CASTAPGIPEAFF
DNA: TGTGCCAGCACCGCTCCCGGGATCCCTGAAGCTTTCTTT

size: .
V: TRBV10-2
J: TRBJ2-1
D: .
CDR3: CASSDWAGGEQFF
DNA: TGCGCCAGCAGCGACTGGGCCGGGGGTGAGCAGTTCTTC

size: .
V: TRBV19
J: TRBJ1-5
D: .
CDR3: CASSIERVIGQPQHF
DNA: TGTGCCAGTAGTATTGAACGGGTTATAGGTCAGCCCCAGCATTTT

size: .
V: TRBV19
J: TRBJ2-2
D: .
CDR3: CASSQLANTGELFF
DNA: TGTGCCAGTAGTCAACTAGCGAACACCGGGGAGCTGTTTTTT

size: .
V: TRBV7-9
J: TRBJ1-5
D: .
CDR3: CASSSEGLPNQPQHF
DNA: TGTGCCAGCAGCTCCGAGGGCCTCCCTAATCAGCCCCAGCATTTT

size: .
V: TRBV20-1
J: TRBJ1-2
D: TRBD1
CDR3: CSASRTGRNYGYTF
DNA: TGCAGTGCTAGTCGGACAGGGAGAAACTATGGCTACACCTTC

size: few
V: TRBV9
J: TRBJ2-3
D: .
CDR3: CASSVVVGAGTDTQYF
DNA: TGTGCCAGCAGCGTAGTGGTCGGGGCGGGGACAGATACGCAGTATTTT

size: .
V: TRBV29-1
J: TRBJ2-5
D: TRBD1
CDR3: CSVAGTGIQETQYF
DNA: TGCAGCGTTGCGGGGACAGGGATCCAAGAGACCCAGTACTTC

size: .
V: TRBV6-6
J: TRBJ2-7
D: .
CDR3: CASRPHPSSYEQYF
DNA: TGTGCCAGCAGACCACACCCATCTTCCTACGAGCAGTACTTC

size: .
V: TRBV4-1
J: TRBJ1-2
D: .
CDR3: CASRFIGGDYGYTF
DNA: TGCGCCAGCAGATTCATTGGAGGGGACTATGGCTACACCTTC

size: .
V: TRBV7-2
J: TRBJ2-1
D: .
CDR3: CASSAGARAYNEQFF
DNA: TGTGCCAGCAGCGCAGGGGCGCGCGCCTACAATGAGCAGTTCTTC

size: .
V: TRBV9
J: TRBJ1-2
D: TRBD1
CDR3: CASSASRGGAGYYGYTF
DNA: TGTGCCAGCAGCGCTTCACGAGGGGGCGCGGGGTACTATGGCTACACCTTC

size: .
V: TRBV24-1
J: TRBJ1-5
D: TRBD1
CDR3: CATQDRVNQPQHF
DNA: TGTGCCACGCAGGACAGGGTCAATCAGCCCCAGCATTTT

size: .
V: TRBV19
J: TRBJ1-1
D: .
CDR3: CASSRVRGETEAFF
DNA: TGTGCCAGTAGTCGTGTCCGGGGGGAGACTGAAGCTTTCTTT

size: .
V: TRBV6-2/TRBV6-3
J: TRBJ1-2
D: TRBD1
CDR3: CASSAPGATGGYGYTF
DNA: TGTGCCAGCAGTGCCCCGGGTGCCACAGGGGGCTATGGCTACACCTTC

size: .
V: TRBV29-1
J: TRBJ1-2
D: .
CDR3: CSVVPVEYGYTF
DNA: TGCAGCGTGGTCCCCGTAGAATATGGCTACACCTTC

size: once
V: TRBV7-2
J: TRBJ2-7
D: .
CDR3: CASSLIRRGLYEQYF
DNA: TGTGCCAGCAGCTTAATTCGGCGGGGTCTCTACGAGCAGTACTTC

size: .
V: TRBV13
J: TRBJ2-1
D: .
CDR3: CASSLGGRPPPNEQFF
DNA: TGTGCCAGCAGCCTAGGGGGGAGACCCCCCCCCAATGAGCAGTTCTTC